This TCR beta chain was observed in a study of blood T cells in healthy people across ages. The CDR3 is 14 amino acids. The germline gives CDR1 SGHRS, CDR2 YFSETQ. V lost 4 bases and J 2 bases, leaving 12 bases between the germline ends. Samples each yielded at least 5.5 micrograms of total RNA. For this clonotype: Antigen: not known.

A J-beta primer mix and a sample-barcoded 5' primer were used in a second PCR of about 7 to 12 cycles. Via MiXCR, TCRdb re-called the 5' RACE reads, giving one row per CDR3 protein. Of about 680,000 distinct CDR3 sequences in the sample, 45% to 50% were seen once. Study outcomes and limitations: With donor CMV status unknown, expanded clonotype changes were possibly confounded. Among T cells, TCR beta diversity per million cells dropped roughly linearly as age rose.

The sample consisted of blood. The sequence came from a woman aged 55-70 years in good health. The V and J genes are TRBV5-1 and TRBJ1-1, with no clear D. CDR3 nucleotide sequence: TGCGCCAGCAGCGCGACCGGGCGAAACACTGAAGCTTTCTTT. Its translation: CASSATGRNTEAFF.